The source of this T cell receptor (beta chain) is a study of identical twins. Study-wide points: Cross-sectional statistical analysis was relied on for the conclusions, without the same donors being followed.

In regard to this clonotype: Antigen: not known.

Germline CDR1 and CDR2: MNHEY and SVGAGI. Trimming removed 2 bases at V and 7 bases at J, with 6 bases between. The CDR3 has 12 amino acids. TCRdb processed the 5' RACE reads anew with MiXCR; each CDR3 protein has one entry. The table shows roughly 710,000 distinct CDR3 sequences, with 5.5% to 6.5% occurring only once. The sample comprised naive T cells sorted from blood. The chain employs TRBV6-5 and TRBJ2-1; no clear D. The sequence was collected from a man between 18 and 35 years old in good health. CDR3 nucleotides: TGTGCCAGCAGTTACGGCGCGAATGAGCAGTTCTTC. It codes for CASSYGANEQFF.